A selection of T cell receptor beta chains follows, all from one sample in a study of shared clonotypes between healthy human individuals. The assay was immunoSEQ multiplex PCR, and TCRdb's table has in-frame clones only and misses some. The repertoire has over 2 million clones, around 96% of them found once; the top ten carry around 1.1%. Sequenced: naive CD8+ T cells sorted from blood. These receptors all stem from a man between 18 and 35 years old in good health. Both conserved end residues are part of each CDR3. Fields, in order: J gene, D gene, V gene, clone size, CDR3 protein, CDR3 DNA. The D gene is left open where the match is weak. The listing skips clone size in some rows; elsewhere it reads once, few, many or a size class.

J: TRBJ2-7; D: .; V: TRBV7-9; size: .; CDR3: CASSPRTDSPYEQYF; DNA: TGTGCCAGCAGCCCCCGGACAGATTCTCCCTACGAGCAGTACTTC
J: TRBJ1-2; D: .; V: TRBV6-5; size: .; CDR3: CASSYAGEGPYGYTF; DNA: TGTGCCAGCAGTTATGCGGGGGAAGGGCCCTATGGCTACACCTTC
J: TRBJ1-2; D: .; V: TRBV30; size: .; CDR3: CAWSVPGAAYGYTF; DNA: TGTGCCTGGAGCGTGCCAGGGGCCGCCTATGGCTACACCTTC
J: TRBJ2-7; D: TRBD2; V: TRBV19; size: .; CDR3: CASSQTSGDNEQYF; DNA: TGTGCCAGTAGCCAGACTAGCGGGGATAACGAGCAGTACTTC
J: TRBJ1-2; D: .; V: TRBV29-1; size: .; CDR3: CSVEGGEAKDGYTF; DNA: TGCAGCGTTGAAGGGGGGGAGGCGAAGGATGGCTACACCTTC
J: TRBJ2-1; D: .; V: TRBV7-9; size: .; CDR3: CASSLAGSGNEQFF; DNA: TGTGCCAGCAGCTTGGCAGGGTCGGGGAATGAGCAGTTCTTC
J: TRBJ2-5; D: TRBD2; V: TRBV27; size: .; CDR3: CASSLVGGLETQYF; DNA: TGTGCCAGCAGTTTGGTGGGAGGGTTAGAGACCCAGTACTTC
J: TRBJ1-5; D: .; V: TRBV30; size: .; CDR3: CAWSEGQINQPQHF; DNA: TGTGCCTGGAGTGAAGGACAGATCAATCAGCCCCAGCATTTT
J: TRBJ2-1; D: TRBD2; V: TRBV11-2; size: .; CDR3: CASSPRLAPYNEQFF; DNA: TGTGCCAGCAGCCCCCGACTAGCGCCCTACAATGAGCAGTTCTTC
J: TRBJ2-7; D: .; V: TRBV6-6; size: .; CDR3: CASSLDLREQYF; DNA: TGTGCCAGCAGTCTCGACCTGCGCGAGCAGTACTTC
J: TRBJ1-5; D: .; V: TRBV19; size: .; CDR3: CASSIVRVQPQHF; DNA: TGTGCCAGTAGTATTGTGCGAGTTCAGCCCCAGCATTTT
J: TRBJ2-3; D: .; V: TRBV9; size: .; CDR3: CASSTGSAESTDTQYF; DNA: TGTGCCAGCAGCACAGGTTCGGCGGAGAGCACAGATACGCAGTATTTT
J: TRBJ1-1; D: .; V: TRBV13; size: .; CDR3: CASSPFNTEAFF; DNA: TGTGCCAGCAGCCCGTTTAACACTGAAGCTTTCTTT
J: TRBJ1-1; D: .; V: TRBV14; size: .; CDR3: CASSQEGGYTEAFF; DNA: TGTGCCAGCAGCCAAGAAGGGGGGTACACTGAAGCTTTCTTT
J: TRBJ2-1; D: .; V: TRBV9; size: .; CDR3: CASSVVTRDEQFF; DNA: TGTGCCAGCAGCGTAGTAACGCGCGATGAGCAGTTCTTC
J: TRBJ2-1; D: .; V: TRBV5-1; size: .; CDR3: CASSLGPPIGNEQFF; DNA: TGCGCCAGCAGCTTGGGCCCTCCAATCGGCAATGAGCAGTTCTTC
J: TRBJ1-4; D: .; V: TRBV2; size: .; CDR3: CASSEFHRGTNEKLFF; DNA: TGTGCCAGCAGTGAATTTCATCGTGGCACTAATGAAAAACTGTTTTTT
J: TRBJ2-7; D: TRBD1; V: TRBV27; size: .; CDR3: CASSAGPGQGRYEQYF; DNA: TGTGCCAGCAGTGCGGGTCCGGGACAGGGAAGGTACGAGCAGTACTTC
J: TRBJ2-7; D: TRBD1; V: TRBV5-6; size: .; CDR3: CASSSDRGDEQYF; DNA: TGTGCCAGCAGCTCGGACAGGGGGGACGAGCAGTACTTC
J: TRBJ2-7; D: TRBD1; V: TRBV29-1; size: .; CDR3: CSVGTADYEQYF; DNA: TGCAGCGTGGGGACAGCAGACTACGAGCAGTACTTC
J: TRBJ2-7; D: .; V: TRBV29-1; size: .; CDR3: CSVVVYYEQYF; DNA: TGCAGCGTTGTCGTTTACTACGAGCAGTACTTC
J: TRBJ2-7; D: .; V: TRBV28; size: .; CDR3: CASSLGNGYEQYF; DNA: TGTGCCAGCAGTTTGGGCAACGGCTACGAGCAGTACTTC
J: TRBJ1-4; D: .; V: TRBV6-5; size: once; CDR3: CASSSVGGTNEKLFF; DNA: TGTGCCAGCAGTTCCGTGGGGGGGACTAATGAAAAACTGTTTTTT
J: TRBJ2-3; D: .; V: TRBV29-1; size: .; CDR3: CSVEGPDTQYF; DNA: TGCAGCGTTGAAGGGCCTGATACGCAGTATTTT
J: TRBJ2-1; D: .; V: TRBV7-3; size: .; CDR3: CASSPEGSGAYNEQFF; DNA: TGTGCCAGCAGCCCAGAGGGGTCAGGGGCCTACAATGAGCAGTTCTTC
J: TRBJ2-7; D: TRBD2; V: TRBV6-6; size: .; CDR3: CASSTPTSGPSYEQYF; DNA: TGTGCCAGCAGCACCCCGACTAGCGGCCCCTCCTACGAGCAGTACTTC
J: TRBJ2-5; D: .; V: TRBV5-4; size: .; CDR3: CASSLFGFETQYF; DNA: TGTGCCAGCAGCTTGTTTGGGTTTGAGACCCAGTACTTC
J: TRBJ2-2; D: .; V: TRBV6-5; size: .; CDR3: CASHSNTGELFF; DNA: TGTGCCAGCCACTCGAACACCGGGGAGCTGTTTTTT
J: TRBJ2-1; D: TRBD2; V: TRBV2; size: .; CDR3: CASSPPGLAGEQFF; DNA: TGTGCCAGCAGTCCCCCGGGACTAGCGGGGGAGCAGTTCTTC
J: TRBJ1-4; D: TRBD1; V: TRBV28; size: .; CDR3: CASSQTPGQGYNEKLFF; DNA: TGTGCCAGCAGCCAGACTCCGGGACAGGGTTATAATGAAAAACTGTTTTTT
J: TRBJ2-7; D: TRBD1; V: TRBV7-9; size: .; CDR3: CASSGGQFLGNEQYF; DNA: TGTGCCAGCAGCGGGGGACAGTTCCTCGGTAACGAGCAGTACTTC
J: TRBJ2-7; D: .; V: TRBV5-6; size: .; CDR3: CASSSAPHHGYEQYF; DNA: TGTGCCAGCAGCTCCGCCCCGCATCACGGCTACGAGCAGTACTTC
J: TRBJ2-1; D: .; V: TRBV19; size: .; CDR3: CASSIDSEVNEQFF; DNA: TGTGCCAGTAGTATAGATAGTGAGGTCAATGAGCAGTTCTTC
J: TRBJ2-1; D: .; V: TRBV5-4; size: .; CDR3: CASKSEDNGGEQFF; DNA: TGTGCCAGCAAGTCTGAGGATAATGGGGGGGAGCAGTTCTTC
J: TRBJ1-3; D: .; V: TRBV10-3; size: .; CDR3: CAISDGQPHSGNTIYF; DNA: TGTGCCATCAGTGATGGACAGCCTCACTCTGGAAACACCATATATTTT
J: TRBJ1-2; D: TRBD1; V: TRBV9; size: .; CDR3: CASSKTGGLDGYTF; DNA: TGTGCCAGCAGCAAGACAGGGGGCCTGGATGGCTACACCTTC
J: TRBJ2-7; D: TRBD2; V: TRBV5-6; size: .; CDR3: CASSTGLAGSYEQYF; DNA: TGTGCCAGCAGCACGGGACTAGCGGGGAGTTACGAGCAGTACTTC
J: TRBJ2-7; D: .; V: TRBV11-3; size: .; CDR3: CASSIRDTSYEQYF; DNA: TGTGCCAGCAGCATCCGGGACACCTCCTACGAGCAGTACTTC
J: TRBJ2-7; D: TRBD2; V: TRBV2; size: .; CDR3: CASSESPSGGSYEQYF; DNA: TGTGCCAGCAGTGAATCCCCTAGCGGCGGATCCTACGAGCAGTACTTC
J: TRBJ2-7; D: TRBD1; V: TRBV28; size: .; CDR3: CASSFPPASTGKVARSYEQYF; DNA: TGTGCCAGCAGTTTTCCCCCCGCCTCGACAGGGAAAGTTGCGAGGTCCTACGAGCAGTACTTC
J: TRBJ1-2; D: .; V: TRBV6-1; size: .; CDR3: CASSEAGVTYGYTF; DNA: TGTGCCAGCAGTGAAGCAGGGGTGACATATGGCTACACCTTC
J: TRBJ2-3; D: .; V: TRBV4-1; size: .; CDR3: CASSHLVGYLSASTDTQYF; DNA: TGCGCCAGCAGCCATCTAGTGGGCTACCTGTCCGCCAGCACAGATACGCAGTATTTT
J: TRBJ1-2; D: .; V: TRBV6-5; size: .; CDR3: CASSYSGQGDGYTF; DNA: TGTGCCAGCAGTTACTCGGGCCAAGGTGACGGCTACACCTTC
J: TRBJ1-1; D: .; V: TRBV9; size: .; CDR3: CASSVDGTEAFF; DNA: TGTGCCAGCAGCGTAGATGGGACAGAAGCTTTCTTT